This TCR beta chain was found in a study of technical replicates of blood from a handful of donors. Germline V gene data show CDR1 as SGHVS and CDR2 as FNYEAQ. CDR3 length equals 16 residues. Trimming cost V 5 bases and J 0 bases, with 14 bases left between them. Clones were read by immunoSEQ multiplex PCR, and TCRdb kept only the in-frame ones, dropping some. The repertoire holds roughly 70,000 clones, with 90% to 95% as singletons. Sequenced input: T cells isolated from PBMCs. The V gene is TRBV7-6, the J gene TRBJ1-3, with D uncertain. The receptor comes from a human donor in good health. CDR3 DNA: TGTGCCAGCAGCCCCATTTTACCCAGCTCTGGAAACACCATATATTTT. Its protein product is CASSPILPSSGNTIYF.